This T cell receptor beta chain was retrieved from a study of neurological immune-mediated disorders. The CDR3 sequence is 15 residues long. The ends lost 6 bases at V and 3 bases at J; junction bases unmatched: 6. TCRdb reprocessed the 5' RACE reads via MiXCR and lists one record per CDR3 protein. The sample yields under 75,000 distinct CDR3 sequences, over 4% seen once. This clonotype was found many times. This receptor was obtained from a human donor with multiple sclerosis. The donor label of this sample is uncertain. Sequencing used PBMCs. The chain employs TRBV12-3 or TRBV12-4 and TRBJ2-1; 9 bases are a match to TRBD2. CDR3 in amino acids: CASSGGGAVYNEQFF. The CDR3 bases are TGTGCCAGCAGCGGCGGGGGGGCGGTCTACAATGAGCAGTTCTTC.